The next 28 T cell receptor beta chains were all read from a single sample in a study of blood T cell repertoires in COVID-19. TCRdb's table, derived via immunoSEQ multiplex PCR, lists solely in-frame clones and lacks some. The sample has some 410,000 clones; around 89% are singletons. The sample consisted of PBMCs or T cells enriched from blood (not recorded which). The receptor source for this set is a woman aged 25 to 39 with acute COVID-19.

This rearrangement joins TRBV7-2 to TRBJ2-7; TRBD1 matches 7 bases. This CDR3 spans 16 amino acids. The trim removed 0 bases at V and 1 base at J, leaving 6 bases unmatched. Germline V gene data show CDR1 as SGHTA and CDR2 as FQGNSA. The CDR3 DNA reads as TGTGCCAGCAGCTTAGCGGCGGCAGGGGGATCCTACGAGCAGTACTTC. Its translation: CASSLAAAGGSYEQYF.

This clone was recorded a few times. The chain employs TRBV27 and TRBJ2-7, with a tentative D call TRBD2 (6 bases). The CDR3 consists of 15 residues. V was cut by 6 bases and J by 2 bases, with 17 bases left in between. Germline CDR1 reads MNHEY; CDR2 reads SMNVEV (reference sequence). The CDR3 DNA follows: TGTGCCAGCAGGGAGGGATATGAATCGGCCTACGAGCAGTACTTC. As protein: CASREGYESAYEQYF.

The rearrangement links TRBV7-9 to TRBJ2-3, with 10 bases matching TRBD2. Germline V gene lookup returns CDR1 SEHNR and CDR2 FQNEAQ (reference sequence). With V trimmed by 5 bases and J by 4 bases, 6 bases remained unmatched. The CDR3 has 15 residues. The CDR3 sequence: CASSPSGGAADTQYF. As DNA, the CDR3 is TGTGCCAGCAGCCCCAGCGGGGGGGCCGCAGATACGCAGTATTTT.

In DNA, the CDR3 is TGCGCCAGCAGCCAAGACGACGTAGCGGTAGCCAAAAACATTCAGTACTTC. This codes for CASSQDDVAVAKNIQYF. The chain is built from TRBV4-1 and TRBJ2-4; D possibly corresponds to TRBD2 (6 bases). The CDR3 sequence is 17 residues long. The germline V gene has CDR1 MGHRA and CDR2 YSYEKL. Trimming stripped 0 bases from V and 0 bases from J, with 12 bases between.

This clone has only a few counts. The CDR3 DNA is TGTGCCACCAGTTCGGGGGGCACTGAAGCTTTCTTT. Amino acids: CATSSGGTEAFF. The chain employs TRBV24-1 and TRBJ1-1; possible D gene TRBD1, 5 bases. Trimming removed 6 bases at V and 4 bases at J, with 8 bases between. The germline gives CDR1 KGHDR, CDR2 SFDVKD. This CDR3 is built from 12 residues.

V is TRBV2 and J is TRBJ2-7; D is perhaps TRBD1 (6 bases). V lost 4 bases, J lost 7 bases, and 20 bases lay in between. The CDR3 is 15 amino acids. Germline assignment: CDR1 SNHLY and CDR2 FYNNEI. CDR3 bases: TGTGCCAGCAGTGTGATGGCAGGGGTAGGCGGAGAGCAGTACTTC. Its protein product is CASSVMAGVGGEQYF.

The table lists this clone with a count of one. The rearrangement joins TRBV27 to TRBJ2-7, with a possible D match to TRBD1 (5 bases). Deletions cut 10 bases from V and 5 bases from J, with 21 bases between. This CDR3 region has 14 residues. The germline gives CDR1 MNHEY, CDR2 SMNVEV (reference sequence). CDR3 protein: CATRQSAGLNEQYF. The CDR3 coding sequence is TGTGCCACCCGACAGTCCGCTGGCTTAAACGAGCAGTACTTC.

As to this clone: Other nucleotide sequences from this sample produce the same CDR3. The chain links TRBV18 to TRBJ2-7; TRBD2 matches 7 bases. The germline CDR1 and CDR2 sequences are KGHSH and LQKENI. V lost 2 bases to trimming and J lost 1 base; unmatched junction nucleotides: 5. The CDR3 is made up of 15 amino acids. This CDR3 is CASSPGRGSSYEQYF. The CDR3 coding sequence is TGTGCCAGCTCACCAGGGAGGGGATCATCCTACGAGCAGTACTTC. The variable domain in full, with the rest retrieved from reference TRBV18 and TRBJ2-7, is NAGVMQNPRHLVRRRGQEARLRCSPMKGHSHVYWYRQLPEEGLKFMVYLQKENIIDESGMPKERFSAEFPKEGPSILRIQQVVRGDSAAYFCASSPGRGSSYEQYFGPGTRLTVT.

V usage is TRBV25-1 and J usage is TRBJ2-7; 9 bases match TRBD1. The germline V gene has CDR1 MGHDK and CDR2 SYGVNS. The J segment lost 6 bases and the V segment lost 6 bases, leaving 9 bases of the junction unmatched. The CDR3 is made up of 14 amino acids. As DNA, the CDR3 is TGTGCCAGCAGCAGGGGGGACAGGGCAAGCGAGCAGTACTTC. Translation gives CASSRGDRASEQYF.

This clone was seen just once. The CDR3 DNA reads TGTGCCAGCTCACTTTCGACAGGGGGGAACACTGAAGCTTTCTTT. Translated: CASSLSTGGNTEAFF. V gene TRBV18 combines with J gene TRBJ1-1, with 9 bases matching TRBD1. Germline CDR1 reads KGHSH; CDR2 reads LQKENI. V lost 4 bases, J lost 1 base, and 4 bases stayed unmatched. This CDR3 contains 15 residues.

The rearrangement links TRBV23-1 to TRBJ1-5, with 10 positions matching TRBD1. TRBV23-1 is an open reading frame, and its role is uncertain. V lost 8 bases to trimming and J lost 3 bases; unmatched junction nucleotides: 4. This CDR3 has 14 residues. This chain's CDR3 is CASRGQGLNQPQHF. CDR3 coding DNA: TGCGCCAGCCGGGGACAGGGGCTCAATCAGCCCCAGCATTTT.

The V gene is TRBV9, the J gene TRBJ2-3; TRBD2 agrees at 8 bases. The CDR3 is made up of 17 amino acids. CDR1 SGDLS and CDR2 YYNGEE come from the germline V gene. The V segment lost 0 bases and the J segment 3 bases; nucleotides outside the gene matches: 9. The DNA of the CDR3 is TGTGCCAGCAGCGTAGCCCTCGGGGGGGGTGGGACAGATACGCAGTATTTT. Translated: CASSVALGGGGTDTQYF.

This sequence joins TRBV4-1 and TRBJ2-1, with TRBD1 identical over 7 bases. V lost 1 base and J lost 3; bases outside the gene matches: 12. Germline lookup yields CDR1 MGHRA and CDR2 YSYEKL. This CDR3 is built from 18 residues. CDR3 sequence reads: CASSQVNTGQFNYNEQFF. The CDR3 nucleotides are TGCGCCAGCAGCCAAGTCAATACGGGACAGTTCAACTACAATGAGCAGTTCTTC.

The rearrangement joins TRBV3-1 (or the pseudogene TRBV3-2) to TRBJ1-1, with D possibly being TRBD1 (6 bases). The length of the CDR3 is 12 residues. CDR1 is LGHDT, CDR2 YNNKEL, per germline (reference sequence). The V gene lost 6 bases and the J gene lost 10 bases, with 15 bases spanning the gap. CDR3 sequence (DNA): TGTGCCAGCAGTCCTAGGGGGGGTTTAGCTTTCTTT. Amino acid sequence: CASSPRGGLAFF.

The rearrangement links TRBV3-1 (or the pseudogene TRBV3-2) to TRBJ1-2; D remains unclear. This CDR3 spans 15 amino acids. Germline V CDR1 and CDR2: LGHDT, YNNKEL (reference sequence). V lost 4 bases, J lost 2 bases, and 14 bases lay in between. CDR3 in amino acids: CASSLDRGGNYGYTF. CDR3 in DNA: TGTGCCAGCAGCCTAGACCGCGGAGGCAACTATGGCTACACCTTC.

The chain joins TRBV7-2 to TRBJ2-7, with D maybe TRBD2 (6 bases). The CDR3 consists of 15 residues. Germline-derived CDR1 and CDR2 are SGHTA and FQGNSA. Trimming took off 5 bases at V and 2 bases at J, with 16 bases between the two ends. CDR3 DNA sequence: TGTGCCAGCAGCGGGGGGAGCCCTATGACCTACGAGCAGTACTTC. This translates into CASSGGSPMTYEQYF. Combining the CDR3 with reference TRBV7-2 and TRBJ2-7 gives the whole variable domain GAGVSQSPSNKVTEKGKDVELRCDPISGHTALYWYRQSLGQGLEFLIYFQGNSAPDKSGLPSDRFSAERTGGSVSTLTIQRTQQEDSAVYLCASSGGSPMTYEQYFGPGTRLTVT.

The V gene is TRBV5-6, the J gene TRBJ2-1; possibly TRBD1 for D (6 bases). The germline V and J ends were trimmed by 4 bases and 7 bases, with 18 bases remaining between them. This CDR3 comprises 15 residues. The germline V gene has CDR1 SGHDT and CDR2 YYEEEE. The CDR3 spells CASSRRTERINEQFF. The DNA for the CDR3 is TGTGCCAGCAGCCGCCGGACAGAAAGGATTAATGAGCAGTTCTTC.

The V gene is TRBV2, the J gene TRBJ1-1, with a weak D call TRBD1 (5 bases). The CDR3 contains 14 residues. Germline V CDR1 and CDR2: SNHLY, FYNNEI. The V end was cut by 4 bases, the J end by 1 base, with 10 bases between. In DNA, the CDR3 is TGTGCCAGCAGTGGTACACAGGCGAACACTGAAGCTTTCTTT. Its protein is CASSGTQANTEAFF.

The V gene is TRBV7-2, the J gene TRBJ1-5; D may be TRBD1 (6 bases). The V and J ends lost 2 bases and 4 bases respectively, with 12 bases between them. CDR3 size: 15 residues. In germline, CDR1 is SGHTA, CDR2 FQGNSA. CDR3 sequence reads: CASSLMGALNQPQHF. The CDR3 DNA is TGTGCCAGCAGCTTAATGGGGGCACTTAATCAGCCCCAGCATTTT.

The chain combines TRBV6-5 with TRBJ1-4, with 9 bases aligning to TRBD1. The germline CDR1 and CDR2 sequences are MNHEY and SVGAGI. The CDR3 length is 15 residues. V lost 11 bases, J lost 4 bases, and 11 bases stayed unmatched. CDR3 DNA: TGTGCCGCCCGGACGGGGACAGGGATTAATGAAAAACTGTTTTTT. It specifies CAARTGTGINEKLFF.

The chain employs TRBV21-1 and TRBJ1-6; the D call of TRBD1 is as the table states it, not checked on the DNA. TRBV21-1 corresponds to a pseudogene. The CDR3 covers 16 residues. This CDR3 is CASTKGQGAPRSPLHF. CDR3 bases: TGTGCCAGCACTAAGGGACAGGGGGCGCCGAGATCACCCCTCCACTTT.

V and J are TRBV4-1 and TRBJ2-6; 12 nucleotides line up with TRBD1. The CDR3 is 18 residues long. V lost 0 bases to trimming and J lost 4 bases; unmatched junction nucleotides: 4. Germline V gives CDR1 MGHRA, CDR2 YSYEKL. Written as DNA, the CDR3 is TGCGCCAGCAGCCAAGAGGGGACAGGGGGCTTAGGGGCCAACGTCCTGACTTTC. Its protein is CASSQEGTGGLGANVLTF.

The table lists this clone with a few counts. The gene calls are TRBV27 and TRBJ1-1; 10 positions match TRBD1. The CDR3 has 15 residues. Germline V gene lookup returns CDR1 MNHEY and CDR2 SMNVEV (reference sequence). Losses at the gene ends were 3 bases for V and 5 bases for J; bases not matched to a gene: 6. The CDR3 sequence is CASSLTGGQRTEAFF. DNA for the CDR3: TGTGCCAGCAGTTTGACAGGGGGCCAGCGGACTGAAGCTTTCTTT.

This chain joins TRBV5-5 and TRBJ2-1, with 9 bases identical to TRBD2. Unmatched junction bases numbered 8, after V lost 1 base and J lost 0 bases. The CDR3 contains 18 residues. Germline V lookup: CDR1 SGHKS, CDR2 YYEKEE (reference sequence). CDR3 sequence: CASSLLAGALSSYNEQFF. The DNA of the CDR3 is TGTGCCAGCAGCTTGTTAGCGGGGGCCCTGAGCTCCTACAATGAGCAGTTCTTC. Full variable domain (missing parts from reference TRBV5-5 and TRBJ2-1): DAGVTQSPTHLIKTRGQQVTLRCSPISGHKSVSWYQQVLGQGPQFIFQYYEKEERGRGNFPDRFSARQFPNYSSELNVNALLLGDSALYLCASSLLAGALSSYNEQFFGPGTRLTVL.

The CDR3 DNA is TGTGCCAGCGGCGCCGGGACAGGAGGGAACACTGAAGCTTTCTTT. As protein: CASGAGTGGNTEAFF. The chain couples TRBV6-5 to TRBJ1-1; TRBD1 aligns across 8 bases. The J segment lost 1 base and the V segment lost 8 bases, leaving 9 bases of the junction unmatched. Germline values: CDR1 MNHEY, CDR2 SVGAGI. This CDR3 is built from 15 residues.

This chain links TRBV3-1 (or the pseudogene TRBV3-2) with TRBJ1-4; D perhaps matches TRBD1 (6 bases). Trimming removed 2 bases at V and 5 bases at J, with 12 bases between. Per germline, CDR1 LGHDT and CDR2 YNNKEL (reference sequence). The CDR3 consists of 15 residues. The CDR3 DNA sequence: TGTGCCAGCAGCCAATTCCGGGACACGAATGAAAAACTGTTTTTT. The encoded protein is CASSQFRDTNEKLFF.

The chain employs TRBV27 and TRBJ2-3, with D possibly TRBD2 on 6 matching bases. Trimming took 5 bases from V and 4 from J, leaving 22 bases between them. Looked up from germline, CDR1 is MNHEY and CDR2 is SMNVEV (reference sequence). The CDR3 length is 17 residues. CDR3: CASSARPGVWGADTQYF. The CDR3 bases are TGTGCCAGCAGTGCACGTCCGGGGGTCTGGGGGGCAGATACGCAGTATTTT.

The V and J genes are TRBV18 and TRBJ1-1; TRBD1 might be the D (6 bases). CDR1 KGHSH and CDR2 LQKENI come from the germline V gene. V was clipped by 6 bases and J by 1 base, with 18 bases between them. The CDR3 has 16 residues. For the CDR3, the DNA is TGTGCCAGCTCCCGCATAAGGGACACTGCGAACACTGAAGCTTTCTTT. It encodes CASSRIRDTANTEAFF.